The clone carrying this T cell receptor beta chain was seen a handful of times. The data belong to a study of T-cell reconstitution after alpha-beta-depleted transplantation in children. During its preparation, the TCRbeta library received unique molecular identifiers. TCRdb reprocessed the PCR reads with MiXCR, giving one entry per CDR3 protein. The sample holds 170,000 or so distinct CDR3 sequences, approximately 7% seen once. Source: PBMCs from the stem cell graft donor, taken from the stem cell graft. The clonotype originates from a human donor who donated a stem cell graft to a child with Wiskott-Aldrich syndrome.

The CDR3 region is CASSFTIAGGQLVGDTQYF. In nucleotides, the CDR3 is TGCGCCAGCAGCTTTACCATAGCGGGGGGCCAGTTGGTGGGAGATACGCAGTATTTT. J is TRBJ2-3 and V is TRBV5-1, with 10 bases lining up with TRBD2. The CDR3 consists of 19 residues. Per the germline V gene, CDR1 is SGHRS and CDR2 is YFSETQ. The junction had 17 bases not matched to a gene; V was cut back by 2 bases and J by 5 bases.